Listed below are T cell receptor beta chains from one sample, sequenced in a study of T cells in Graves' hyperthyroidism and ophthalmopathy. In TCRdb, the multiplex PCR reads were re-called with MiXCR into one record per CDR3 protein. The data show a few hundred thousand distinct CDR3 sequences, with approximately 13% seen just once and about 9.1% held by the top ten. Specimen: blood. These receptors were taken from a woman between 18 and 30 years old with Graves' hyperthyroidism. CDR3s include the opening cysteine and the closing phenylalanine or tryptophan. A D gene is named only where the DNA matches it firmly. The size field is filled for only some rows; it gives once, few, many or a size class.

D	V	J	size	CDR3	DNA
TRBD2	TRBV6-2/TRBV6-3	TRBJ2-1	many	CASSWTSGSRYNEQFF	TGTGCCAGCAGTTGGACTAGCGGGAGTAGGTACAATGAGCAGTTCTTC
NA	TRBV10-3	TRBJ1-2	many	CAISGDPQRNGYTF	TGTGCCATCAGTGGGGACCCCCAAAGGAATGGCTACACCTTC
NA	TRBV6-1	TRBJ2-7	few	CASEVVSVNEQYF	TGTGCCAGCGAAGTGGTCTCGGTGAATGAGCAGTACTTC
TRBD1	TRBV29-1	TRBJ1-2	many	CSVETGGIGGGYTF	TGCAGCGTTGAAACAGGGGGCATAGGAGGTGGCTACACCTTC
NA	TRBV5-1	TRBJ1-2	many	CAAPAGGYTF	TGCGCCGCTCCAGCCGGGGGCTACACCTTC
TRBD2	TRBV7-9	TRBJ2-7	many	CASSLARLAGAPTYEQYF	TGTGCCAGCAGCTTAGCGCGGCTAGCGGGAGCGCCAACGTACGAGCAGTACTTC
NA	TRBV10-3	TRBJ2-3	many	CAISDKQRDTQYF	TGTGCCATCAGTGATAAGCAAAGAGATACGCAGTATTTT
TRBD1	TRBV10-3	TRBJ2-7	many	CAISDSQGTLSYEQYF	TGTGCCATCAGTGATTCACAGGGGACATTGTCCTACGAGCAGTACTTC
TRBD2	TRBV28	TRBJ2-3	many	CASNAGGRADTQYF	TGTGCCAGCAACGCGGGGGGTCGGGCAGATACGCAGTATTTT
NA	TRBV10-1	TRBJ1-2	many	CASSRRDMDYGYTF	TGCGCCAGCAGTCGCCGGGACATGGATTATGGCTACACCTTC
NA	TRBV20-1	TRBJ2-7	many	CSAIEGHEQYF	TGCAGTGCTATTGAAGGCCACGAGCAGTACTTC
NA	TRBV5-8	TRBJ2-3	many	CASSFFSAGLTDTQYF	TGTGCCAGCAGCTTCTTCAGCGCGGGGCTCACAGATACGCAGTATTTT
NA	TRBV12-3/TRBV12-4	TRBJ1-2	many	CASSPGAFEGYTF	TGTGCCAGCAGTCCCGGTGCCTTCGAGGGCTACACCTTC
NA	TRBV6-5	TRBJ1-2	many	CASSYSTFRTNYGYTF	TGTGCCAGCAGTTACTCGACGTTTAGGACTAACTATGGCTACACCTTC
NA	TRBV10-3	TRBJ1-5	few	CAISESGAQPQHF	TGTGCCATCAGTGAAAGCGGGGCTCAGCCCCAGCATTTT
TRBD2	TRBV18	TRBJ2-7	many	CASSPGTSGVEQYF	TGTGCCAGCTCACCAGGGACTAGCGGGGTCGAGCAGTACTTC
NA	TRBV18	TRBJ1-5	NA	CASSPLQGQNQPQHF	TGTGCCAGCTCACCTTTGCAGGGTCAGAATCAGCCCCAGCATTTT
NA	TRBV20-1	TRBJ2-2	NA	CSARDPQRSNTGELFF	TGCAGTGCTAGAGATCCACAGAGATCGAACACCGGGGAGCTGTTTTTT
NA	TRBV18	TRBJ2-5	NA	CASSPPGKPQEAQYF	TGTGCCAGCTCACCACCGGGCAAACCCCAGGAGGCCCAGTACTTC
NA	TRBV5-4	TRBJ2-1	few	CATSSSGNEQFF	TGTGCCACCTCAAGCAGCGGCAATGAGCAGTTCTTC
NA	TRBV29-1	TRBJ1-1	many	CSPVGINTEAFF	TGCAGCCCCGTGGGGATCAACACTGAAGCTTTCTTT
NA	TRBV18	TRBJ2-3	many	CASSPPNENTDTQYF	TGTGCCAGCTCACCACCCAACGAAAACACAGATACGCAGTATTTT
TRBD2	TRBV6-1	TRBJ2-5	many	CASSTRAGEGAGETQYF	TGTGCCAGCAGTACTAGAGCGGGAGAAGGCGCAGGGGAGACCCAGTACTTC
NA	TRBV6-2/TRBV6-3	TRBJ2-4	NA	CASSTQGGWNIQYF	TGTGCCAGCAGTACCCAGGGGGGCTGGAACATTCAGTACTTC
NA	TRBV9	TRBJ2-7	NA	CASSVGQMGTYEQYF	TGTGCCAGCAGCGTTGGACAGATGGGCACCTACGAGCAGTACTTC
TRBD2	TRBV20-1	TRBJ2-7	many	CSARGPTSATYEQYF	TGCAGTGCTAGAGGCCCGACTAGCGCTACCTACGAGCAGTACTTC
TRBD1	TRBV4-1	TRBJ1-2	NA	CASSQVLTGSGYTF	TGCGCCAGCAGCCAAGTTTTGACAGGGAGCGGCTACACCTTC
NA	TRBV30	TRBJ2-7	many	CACRTGPVFAYEQYF	TGTGCCTGTCGGACGGGCCCCGTATTTGCCTACGAGCAGTACTTC
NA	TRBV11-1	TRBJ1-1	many	CASSARTRFEAFF	TGTGCCAGCAGCGCTAGGACCCGTTTTGAAGCTTTCTTT
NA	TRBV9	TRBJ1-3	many	CASSVAAAPGNTIYF	TGTGCCAGCAGCGTAGCGGCAGCCCCTGGAAACACCATATATTTT
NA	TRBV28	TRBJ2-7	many	CASNLTVSAYEQYF	TGTGCCAGCAATTTGACCGTGTCGGCCTACGAGCAGTACTTC
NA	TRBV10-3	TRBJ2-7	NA	CAISGGTFTYEQYF	TGTGCCATCAGTGGGGGGACTTTCACCTACGAGCAGTACTTC
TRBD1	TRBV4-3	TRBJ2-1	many	CASSPDPGQTGEQFF	TGCGCCAGCAGCCCGGATCCGGGACAGACGGGTGAGCAGTTCTTC
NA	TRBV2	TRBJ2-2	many	CASRGLSTGELFF	TGTGCCAGCAGGGGGCTATCCACCGGGGAGCTGTTTTTT
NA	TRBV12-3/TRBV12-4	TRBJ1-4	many	CASSRGLDEKLFF	TGTGCCAGCTCCCGGGGTTTGGATGAAAAACTGTTTTTT
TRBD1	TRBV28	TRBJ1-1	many	CASLTIHRGRLQPNTEAFF	TGTGCCAGCCTCACCATACACAGGGGCCGCTTACAACCTAACACTGAAGCTTTCTTT
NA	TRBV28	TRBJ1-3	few	CASSKGAAFLSGNTIYF	TGTGCCAGCAGTAAAGGGGCAGCCTTTTTATCTGGAAACACCATATATTTT
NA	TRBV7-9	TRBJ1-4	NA	CASSFRSTNEKLFF	TGTGCCAGCAGCTTCCGGTCAACTAATGAAAAACTGTTTTTT
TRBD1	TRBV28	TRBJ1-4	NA	CASSSGGANEKLFF	TGTGCCAGCAGTTCAGGGGGGGCTAATGAAAAACTGTTTTTT
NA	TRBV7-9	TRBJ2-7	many	CASSPSEGGSYEQYF	TGTGCCAGCAGCCCCTCCGAGGGGGGCTCCTACGAGCAGTACTTC
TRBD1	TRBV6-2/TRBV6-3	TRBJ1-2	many	CASSDRVTYGYTF	TGTGCCAGCAGTGACAGGGTGACCTATGGCTACACCTTC
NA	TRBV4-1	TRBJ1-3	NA	CASSQDVDWGREGSSGNTIYF	TGCGCCAGCAGCCAAGATGTCGACTGGGGGAGGGAGGGATCCTCTGGAAACACCATATATTTT
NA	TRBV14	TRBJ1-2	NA	CDSSQVPGEFYGYTF	TGTGACAGCAGCCAAGTCCCGGGGGAATTCTATGGCTACACCTTC
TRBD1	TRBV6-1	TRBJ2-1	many	CASSESRTGSYNEQFF	TGTGCCAGCAGTGAATCTCGGACAGGCTCCTACAATGAGCAGTTCTTC
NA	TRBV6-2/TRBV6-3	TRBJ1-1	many	CASSPGSPVNTEAFF	TGTGCCAGCAGTCCAGGATCCCCAGTGAACACTGAAGCTTTCTTT
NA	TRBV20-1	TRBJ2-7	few	CSASSVPGEQYF	TGCAGTGCTAGTTCGGTTCCGGGCGAGCAGTACTTC
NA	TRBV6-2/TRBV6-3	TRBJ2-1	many	CASSQIRTGRREQFF	TGTGCCAGCAGCCAAATAAGAACAGGCCGGCGTGAGCAGTTCTTC
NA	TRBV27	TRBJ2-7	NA	CASSLMDGSFGEQYF	TGTGCCAGCAGCTTGATGGACGGATCGTTCGGGGAGCAGTACTTC
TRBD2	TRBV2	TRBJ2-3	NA	CASSDTSGIETDTQYF	TGTGCCAGCAGTGATACTAGCGGGATCGAAACAGATACGCAGTATTTT
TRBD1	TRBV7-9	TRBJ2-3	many	CASSSGTGVSDTQYF	TGTGCCAGCAGCTCCGGGACAGGGGTGTCAGATACGCAGTATTTT
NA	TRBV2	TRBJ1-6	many	CASYRDETSPLHF	TGTGCCAGCTACAGGGACGAGACTTCACCCCTCCACTTT
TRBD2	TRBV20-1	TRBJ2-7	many	CSAPGLAGGEQYF	TGCAGTGCCCCGGGACTAGCGGGTGGCGAGCAGTACTTC
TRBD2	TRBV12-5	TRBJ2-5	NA	CASGFGGGETQYF	TGTGCTAGTGGATTCGGGGGGGGCGAGACCCAGTACTTC
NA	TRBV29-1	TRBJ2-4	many	CSVEDIQGGNIQYF	TGCAGCGTTGAAGATATACAGGGGGGGAACATTCAGTACTTC
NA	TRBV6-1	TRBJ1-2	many	CASSEALQFYGYTF	TGTGCCAGCAGTGAAGCGCTACAGTTCTATGGCTACACCTTC
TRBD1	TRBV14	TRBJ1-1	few	CASSPIPGQGGAFF	TGTGCCAGCAGCCCAATACCGGGACAGGGTGGAGCTTTCTTT
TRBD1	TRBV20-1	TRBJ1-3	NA	CSARDRARNTIYF	TGCAGTGCTAGGGACAGGGCGCGAAACACCATATATTTT
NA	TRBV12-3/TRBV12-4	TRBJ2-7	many	CASSLLRYEQYF	TGTGCCAGCAGTTTGTTGCGGTACGAGCAGTACTTC
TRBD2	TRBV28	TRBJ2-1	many	CASSGGPSYNEQFF	TGTGCCAGTTCGGGAGGCCCCTCCTACAATGAGCAGTTCTTC